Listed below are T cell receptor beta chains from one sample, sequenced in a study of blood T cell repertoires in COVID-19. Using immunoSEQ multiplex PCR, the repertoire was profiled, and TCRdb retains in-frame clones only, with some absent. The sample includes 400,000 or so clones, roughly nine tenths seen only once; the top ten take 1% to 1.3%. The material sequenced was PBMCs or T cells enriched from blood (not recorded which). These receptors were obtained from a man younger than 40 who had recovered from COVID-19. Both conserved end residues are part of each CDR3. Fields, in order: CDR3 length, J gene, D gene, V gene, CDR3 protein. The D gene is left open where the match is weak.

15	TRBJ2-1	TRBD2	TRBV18	CASSPKLAGGDEQFF
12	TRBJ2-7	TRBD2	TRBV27	CASAGASYEQYF
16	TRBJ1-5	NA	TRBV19	CASSTLQGTGNQPQHF
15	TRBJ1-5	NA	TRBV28	CASSLGGRENQPQHF
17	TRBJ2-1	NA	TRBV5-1	CASSLGVTGKVYNEQFF
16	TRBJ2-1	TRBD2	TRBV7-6	CASSLVGWEGWNEQFF
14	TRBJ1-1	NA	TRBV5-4	CASSPMGSNTEAFF
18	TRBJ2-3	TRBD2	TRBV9	CASSVGTSGRKITDTQYF
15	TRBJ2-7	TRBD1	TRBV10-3	CAISDTGGFPYEQYF
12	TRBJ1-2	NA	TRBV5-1	CASSLGDYGYTF
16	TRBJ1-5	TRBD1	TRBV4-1	CASSRVQTGVNQPQHF
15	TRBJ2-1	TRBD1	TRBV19	CASSPRQGRYNEQFF